These T cell receptor beta chains were read from a single sample in a study of tumor and adjacent non-tumor tissue in lung cancer. Each CDR3 protein gets one entry after TCRdb re-called the multiplex PCR reads with MiXCR. The table shows around 50,000 distinct CDR3 sequences, with about two thirds occurring only once. Sequenced input: distant non-tumor lung tissue. These receptors all come from a woman aged 65 to 85 with non-small cell lung cancer. Each CDR3 is given with its conserved first and last residue. A D gene is named only where the DNA matches it firmly. Some rows have no size entry. The others give once, few or many, or a class for an expanded clone.

J,V,size,D,CDR3,DNA
TRBJ1-5,TRBV10-3,once,NA,CAISVYRDKNQPQRF,TGTGCCATCAGTGTCTACCGGGACAAAAATCAGCCCCAGCGTTTT
TRBJ1-1,TRBV6-2/TRBV6-3,NA,NA,CACSPGRGRVKAFF,TGTGCCTGCAGCCCCGGAAGGGGCAGGGTTAAAGCTTTCTTT
TRBJ2-7,TRBV29-1,NA,NA,CSAELGGSSYDQYF,TGCAGCGCTGAACTTGGGGGGAGCTCCTACGATCAGTACTTC
TRBJ2-7,TRBV12-3/TRBV12-4,many,NA,CASQEQGPPYEQYF,TGTGCCAGTCAAGAACAGGGTCCGCCGTACGAGCAGTACTTC
TRBJ2-3,TRBV20-1,many,TRBD2,CSASGGTRGLSTDTQYF,TGCAGTGCTAGTGGCGGGACTAGAGGCCTTAGCACAGATACGCAGTATTTT
TRBJ2-7,TRBV12-3/TRBV12-4,many,NA,CASSLFRLGDYEQYF,TGTGCCAGCAGTTTATTCCGCCTGGGGGACTACGAGCAGTACTTC
TRBJ2-5,TRBV4-1,many,NA,CASSQDRPGHQGGTQYF,TGCGCCAGCAGCCAAGACCGACCGGGCCACCAAGGAGGGACCCAGTACTTC
TRBJ1-1,TRBV11-1,NA,NA,CASSLTGGPGDPEAFF,TGTGCCAGCAGCTTAACGGGGGGGCCTGGGGACCCTGAAGCTTTCTTT
TRBJ1-1,TRBV30,many,NA,CAWSVGGWNTEAFF,TGTGCCTGGAGCGTGGGGGGCTGGAACACTGAAGCTTTCTTT
TRBJ2-1,TRBV6-5,NA,TRBD1,CASKGTGDGYNAQFF,TGTGCCAGCAAAGGGACAGGGGACGGTTACAATGCGCAGTTCTTC
TRBJ2-7,TRBV28,NA,NA,CNSSSAAGAAFYEQYF,TGTAACAGCAGCTCCGCGGCCGGGGCAGCCTTCTACGAGCAGTACTTC
TRBJ2-1,TRBV4-1,many,NA,CASSRGQQYNEQFF,TGCGCCAGCAGCCGAGGACAGCAGTACAATGAGCAGTTCTTC
TRBJ1-2,TRBV28,many,NA,CASSLGVNYGYTF,TGTGCCAGCAGTTTAGGGGTCAACTATGGCTACACCTTC
TRBJ2-1,TRBV11-3,NA,NA,CASRLDGDNEANEQFF,TGTGCCAGCAGATTAGACGGGGACAATGAGGCGAATGAACAGTTCTTC
TRBJ2-7,TRBV21-1,NA,NA,CASSRGGTGASEQYF,TGTGCCAGCAGCAGGGGGGGGACAGGAGCATCCGAGCAGTACTTC
TRBJ1-1,TRBV11-1,NA,NA,CASSSQGQSAEAFF,TGTGCTAGCAGCTCACAAGGACAGAGCGCTGAAGCTTTCTTT
TRBJ2-7,TRBV2,NA,NA,CDSSEATITDSYEQYF,TGTGACAGCAGTGAAGCCACAATAACGGACTCCTACGAGCAGTACTTC
TRBJ2-3,TRBV10-2,NA,NA,CVSTPIPVDTDTQYF,TGCGTCAGCACCCCAATACCAGTCGACACAGATACGCAGTATTTT
TRBJ2-2,TRBV29-1,NA,TRBD1,CGVGTGGSTGELFF,TGTGGCGTAGGGACAGGGGGTTCCACCGGGGAGCTGTTTTTT
TRBJ2-5,TRBV10-3,NA,NA,CATGPGETQYF,TGTGCCACCGGGCCTGGAGAGACCCAGTACTTC
TRBJ2-7,TRBV12-3/TRBV12-4,many,NA,CASSFRRDLYGQYF,TGTGCCAGCAGTTTCAGGCGGGACCTCTACGGGCAGTACTTC
TRBJ2-1,TRBV20-1,many,TRBD2,CSAEVAGGGGEQFF,TGCAGTGCCGAGGTAGCGGGAGGGGGGGGTGAGCAGTTCTTC
TRBJ1-5,TRBV7-9,once,NA,CPSSPPDRSNQPQHF,TGTCCCAGCAGCCCACCGGACAGAAGCAATCAGCCCCAGCATTTT
TRBJ2-7,TRBV12-3/TRBV12-4,NA,NA,CSSRPRDRPTYEQYF,TGTTCCAGCAGACCTCGAGATAGGCCCACCTACGAGCAGTACTTC
TRBJ1-6,TRBV30,NA,NA,CACGQWRSSYNSPLHF,TGTGCCTGCGGACAGTGGAGGAGCTCCTATAATTCACCCCTCCACTTT
TRBJ2-1,TRBV11-3,NA,NA,CATGRGNEQFF,TGTGCCACTGGCCGCGGCAATGAGCAGTTCTTC
TRBJ2-1,TRBV5-1,NA,NA,CASSLLAGPNTNEQFF,TGCGCCAGCAGCTTGTTAGCTGGCCCAAATACCAATGAGCAGTTCTTC
TRBJ2-7,TRBV11-1,NA,NA,CASGFEAGRYKQYF,TGTGCCAGCGGCTTCGAAGCGGGTCGGTACAAGCAGTATTTC
TRBJ1-5,TRBV12-3/TRBV12-4,NA,NA,CASSFLGLNQPQHF,TGTGCCAGCAGTTTCCTAGGCCTCAATCAGCCCCAGCATTTT
TRBJ1-3,TRBV12-3/TRBV12-4,NA,NA,CANSFGQGGHTIYF,TGTGCCAACAGTTTCGGCCAGGGAGGACACACCATATATTTT
TRBJ2-2,TRBV10-2,NA,TRBD2,CASNREGRSGELFF,TGCGCCAGCAACCGGGAGGGCCGGAGCGGGGAGCTGTTTTTT
TRBJ2-7,TRBV4-1,many,NA,CASSQNRQAYEQYF,TGCGCCAGCAGCCAAAACAGGCAGGCCTACGAGCAGTACTTC
TRBJ2-2,TRBV20-1,many,TRBD2,CSARDEPAGGELFF,TGCAGTGCTAGAGATGAACCAGCGGGAGGGGAGCTGTTTTTT
TRBJ1-4,TRBV6-6,NA,NA,CAITIGPYEKLSF,TGTGCCATCACGATAGGGCCCTATGAAAAACTGTCTTTT
TRBJ2-7,TRBV6-2/TRBV6-3,NA,NA,CAIRRSYEQYF,TGTGCCATCAGGAGATCATACGAGCAGTACTTC
TRBJ2-2,TRBV12-3/TRBV12-4,NA,TRBD2,CASRPSGNAGEVFF,TGTGCCAGCAGACCTAGCGGAAACGCCGGGGAGGTGTTTTTT
TRBJ2-3,TRBV5-4,NA,NA,CASSLGRPQGPTDTQYF,TGTGCCAGTAGCTTGGGGCGTCCCCAAGGGCCCACAGATACGCAGTATTTT
TRBJ1-5,TRBV29-1,NA,NA,CSVRPPGGQPQHF,TGCAGCGTTCGTCCCCCGGGAGGTCAGCCCCAGCATTTT
TRBJ2-7,TRBV4-1,NA,NA,CASSPRDDAHEQYF,TGTGCGAGCAGTCCCCGGGACGATGCCCACGAGCAGTACTTC
TRBJ2-6,TRBV12-3/TRBV12-4,NA,TRBD2,CASRYNLAGGPGAHDLTF,TGTGCCAGCAGATACAACCTAGCGGGAGGGCCTGGGGCCCACGACCTGACTTTC